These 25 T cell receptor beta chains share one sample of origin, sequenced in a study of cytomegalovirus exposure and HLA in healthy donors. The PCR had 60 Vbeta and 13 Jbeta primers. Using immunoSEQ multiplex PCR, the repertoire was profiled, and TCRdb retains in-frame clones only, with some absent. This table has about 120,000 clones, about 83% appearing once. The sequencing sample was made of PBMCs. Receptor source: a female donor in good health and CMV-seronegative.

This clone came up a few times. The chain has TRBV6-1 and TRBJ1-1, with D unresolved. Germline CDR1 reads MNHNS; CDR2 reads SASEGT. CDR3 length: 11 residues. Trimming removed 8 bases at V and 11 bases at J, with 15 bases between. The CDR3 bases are TGTGCCAGCGCGGTGGTGGGGAGGGCTTTCTTT. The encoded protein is CASAVVGRAFF.

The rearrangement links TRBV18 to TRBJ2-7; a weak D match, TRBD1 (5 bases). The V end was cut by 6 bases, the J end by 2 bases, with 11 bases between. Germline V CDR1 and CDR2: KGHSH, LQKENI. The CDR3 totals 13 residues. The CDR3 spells CASSGGAAYEQYF. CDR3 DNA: TGTGCCAGCTCGGGTGGGGCAGCCTACGAGCAGTACTTC.

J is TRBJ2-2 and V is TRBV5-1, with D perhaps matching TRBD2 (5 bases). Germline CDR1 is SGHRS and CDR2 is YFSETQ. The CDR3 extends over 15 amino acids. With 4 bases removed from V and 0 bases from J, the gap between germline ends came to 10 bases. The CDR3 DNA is TGCGCCAGCAGCCCCAGAGCGGCGAACACCGGGGAGCTGTTTTTT. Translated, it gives CASSPRAANTGELFF.

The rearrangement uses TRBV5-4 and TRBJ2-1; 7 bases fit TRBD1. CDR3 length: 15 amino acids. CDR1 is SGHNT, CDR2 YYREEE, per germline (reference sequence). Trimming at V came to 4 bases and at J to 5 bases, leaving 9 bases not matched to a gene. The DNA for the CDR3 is TGTGCCAGCAGCCCCACCGGGACAGCAAACAATGAGCAGTTCTTC. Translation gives CASSPTGTANNEQFF.

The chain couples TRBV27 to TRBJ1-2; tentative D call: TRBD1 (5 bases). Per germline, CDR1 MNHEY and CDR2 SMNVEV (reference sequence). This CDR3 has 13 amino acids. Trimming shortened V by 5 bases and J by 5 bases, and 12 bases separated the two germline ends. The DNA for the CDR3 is TGTGCCAGCAGTGGGACTCATACTTATGGCTACACCTTC. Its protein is CASSGTHTYGYTF.

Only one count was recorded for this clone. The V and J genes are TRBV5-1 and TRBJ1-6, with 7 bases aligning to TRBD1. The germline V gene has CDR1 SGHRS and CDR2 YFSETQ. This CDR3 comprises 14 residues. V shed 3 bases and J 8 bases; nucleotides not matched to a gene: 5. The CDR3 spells CASSSGQADSPLHF. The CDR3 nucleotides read TGCGCCAGCAGCTCCGGACAGGCAGATTCACCCCTCCACTTT.

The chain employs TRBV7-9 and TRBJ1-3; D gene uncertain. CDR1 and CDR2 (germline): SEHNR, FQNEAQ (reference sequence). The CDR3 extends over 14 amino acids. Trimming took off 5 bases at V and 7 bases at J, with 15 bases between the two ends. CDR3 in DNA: TGTGCCAGCAGCCCCCCCCTAGGAGGGAACACCATATATTTT. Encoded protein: CASSPPLGGNTIYF.

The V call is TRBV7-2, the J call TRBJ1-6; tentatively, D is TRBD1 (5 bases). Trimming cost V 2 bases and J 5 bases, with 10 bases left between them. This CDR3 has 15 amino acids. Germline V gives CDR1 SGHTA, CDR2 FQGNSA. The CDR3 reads CASSLQGRDNSPLHF. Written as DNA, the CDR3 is TGTGCCAGCAGCTTACAGGGCCGAGATAATTCACCCCTCCACTTT.

The CDR3 region is CASSERGGENSPLHF. The CDR3 nucleotides read TGTGCCAGCAGTGAACGAGGGGGCGAAAATTCACCCCTCCACTTT. The chain links TRBV6-1 to TRBJ1-6; 7 nucleotides match TRBD1. The V and J ends lost 2 bases and 7 bases, in that order; junction bases with no gene match: 5. This CDR3 has 15 amino acids. CDR1 MNHNS and CDR2 SASEGT come from the germline V gene.

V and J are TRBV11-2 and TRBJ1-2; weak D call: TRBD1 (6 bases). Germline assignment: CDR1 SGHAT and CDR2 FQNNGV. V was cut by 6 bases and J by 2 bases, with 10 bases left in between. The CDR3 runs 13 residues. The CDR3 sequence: CASSSDRNYGYTF. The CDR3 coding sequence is TGTGCCAGCAGTTCAGACAGGAACTATGGCTACACCTTC.

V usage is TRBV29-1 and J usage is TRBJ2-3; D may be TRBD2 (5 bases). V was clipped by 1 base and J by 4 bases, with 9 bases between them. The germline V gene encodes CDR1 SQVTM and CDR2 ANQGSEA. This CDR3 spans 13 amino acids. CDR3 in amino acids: CSVEGPGADTQYF. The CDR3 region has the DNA TGCAGCGTTGAAGGGCCCGGGGCAGATACGCAGTATTTT.

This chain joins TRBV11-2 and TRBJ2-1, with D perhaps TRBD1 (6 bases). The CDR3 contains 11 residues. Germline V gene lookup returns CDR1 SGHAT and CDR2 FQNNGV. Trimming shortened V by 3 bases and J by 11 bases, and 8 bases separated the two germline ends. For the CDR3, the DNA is TGTGCCAGCAGCTTGGGGGCTCAGCAGTTCTTC. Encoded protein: CASSLGAQQFF.

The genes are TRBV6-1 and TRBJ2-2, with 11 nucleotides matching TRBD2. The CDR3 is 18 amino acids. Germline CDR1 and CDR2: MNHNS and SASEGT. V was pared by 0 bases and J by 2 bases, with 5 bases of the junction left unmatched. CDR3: CASSEAVAGGSNTGELFF. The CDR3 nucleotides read TGTGCCAGCAGTGAAGCGGTAGCGGGGGGGAGCAACACCGGGGAGCTGTTTTTT.

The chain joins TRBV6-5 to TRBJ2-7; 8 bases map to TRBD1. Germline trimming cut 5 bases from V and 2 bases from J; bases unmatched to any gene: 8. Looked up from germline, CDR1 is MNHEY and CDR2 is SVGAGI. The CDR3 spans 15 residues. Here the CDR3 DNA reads TGTGCCAGCAGTACTTATTCGGGACAGGCCTACGAGCAGTACTTC. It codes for CASSTYSGQAYEQYF.

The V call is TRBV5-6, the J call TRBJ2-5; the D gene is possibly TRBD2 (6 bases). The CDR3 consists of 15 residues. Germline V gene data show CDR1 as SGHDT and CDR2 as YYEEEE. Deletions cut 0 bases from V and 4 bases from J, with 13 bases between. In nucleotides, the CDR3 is TGTGCCAGCAGCTTGGTGGCTAGCGCTCGAGAGACCCAGTACTTC. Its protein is CASSLVASARETQYF.

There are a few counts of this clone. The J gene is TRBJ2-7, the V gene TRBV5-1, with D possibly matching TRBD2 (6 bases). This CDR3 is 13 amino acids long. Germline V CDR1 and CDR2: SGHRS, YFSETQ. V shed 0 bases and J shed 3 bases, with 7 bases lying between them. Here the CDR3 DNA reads TGCGCCAGCAGCTTGGCGGGGGTCTACGAGCAGTACTTC. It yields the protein CASSLAGVYEQYF.

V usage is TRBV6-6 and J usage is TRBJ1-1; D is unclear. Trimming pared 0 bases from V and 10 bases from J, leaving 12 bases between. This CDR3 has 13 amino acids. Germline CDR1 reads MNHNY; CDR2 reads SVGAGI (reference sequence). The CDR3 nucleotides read TGTGCCAGCAGTTACTCGACCGGGAAGGGAGCTTTCTTT. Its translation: CASSYSTGKGAFF.

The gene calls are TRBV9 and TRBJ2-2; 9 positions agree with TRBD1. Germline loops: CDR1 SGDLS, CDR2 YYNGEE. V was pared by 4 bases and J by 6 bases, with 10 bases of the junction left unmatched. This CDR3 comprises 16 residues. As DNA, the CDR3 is TGTGCCAGCAGCTGCCGGGACAGGGACTTGGCCGGGGAGCTGTTTTTT. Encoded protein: CASSCRDRDLAGELFF.

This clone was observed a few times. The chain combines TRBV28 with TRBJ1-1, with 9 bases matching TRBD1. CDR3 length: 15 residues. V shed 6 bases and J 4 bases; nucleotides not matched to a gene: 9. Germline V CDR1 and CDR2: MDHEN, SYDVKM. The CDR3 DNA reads TGTGCCAGCAGGACAGGGGGGGCGTTTGGCACTGAAGCTTTCTTT. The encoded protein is CASRTGGAFGTEAFF.

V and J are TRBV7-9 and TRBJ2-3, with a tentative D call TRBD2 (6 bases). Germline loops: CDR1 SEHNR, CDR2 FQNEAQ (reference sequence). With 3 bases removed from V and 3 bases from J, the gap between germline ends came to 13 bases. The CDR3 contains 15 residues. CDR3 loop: CASSLEGLRTDTQYF. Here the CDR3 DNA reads TGTGCCAGCAGCTTGGAGGGCCTTAGGACAGATACGCAGTATTTT.

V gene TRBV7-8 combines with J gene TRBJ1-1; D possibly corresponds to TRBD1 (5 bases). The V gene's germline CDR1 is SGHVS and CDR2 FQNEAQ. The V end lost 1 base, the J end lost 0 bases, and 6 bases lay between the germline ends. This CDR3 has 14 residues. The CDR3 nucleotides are TGTGCCAGCAGCTTAGAAGGGGTGAACACTGAAGCTTTCTTT. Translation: CASSLEGVNTEAFF.

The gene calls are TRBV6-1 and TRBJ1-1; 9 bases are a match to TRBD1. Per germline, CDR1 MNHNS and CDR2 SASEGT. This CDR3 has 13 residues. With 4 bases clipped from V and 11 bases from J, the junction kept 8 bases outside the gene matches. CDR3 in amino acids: CASSAGTGTYAFF. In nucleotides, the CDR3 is TGTGCCAGCAGTGCGGGGACAGGGACGTATGCTTTCTTT.

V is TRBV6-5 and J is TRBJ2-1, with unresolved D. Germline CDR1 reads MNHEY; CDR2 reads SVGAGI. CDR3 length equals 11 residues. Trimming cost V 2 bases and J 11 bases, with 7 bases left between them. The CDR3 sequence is CASSYEAKQFF. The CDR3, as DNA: TGTGCCAGCAGTTACGAAGCCAAGCAGTTCTTC.

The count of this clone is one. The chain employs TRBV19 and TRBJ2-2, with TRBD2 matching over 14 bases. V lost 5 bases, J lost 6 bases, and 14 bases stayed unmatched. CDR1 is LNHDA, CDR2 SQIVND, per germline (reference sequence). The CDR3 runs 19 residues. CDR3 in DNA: TGTGCCAGTAGTCCCGGACTAGCGGGAGGAACAAAGAGCCCCGGGGAGCTGTTTTTT. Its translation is CASSPGLAGGTKSPGELFF.

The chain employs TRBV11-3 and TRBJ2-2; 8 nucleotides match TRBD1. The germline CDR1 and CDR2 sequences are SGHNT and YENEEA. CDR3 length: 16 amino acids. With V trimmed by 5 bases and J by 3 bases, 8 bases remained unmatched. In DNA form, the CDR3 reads TGTGCCAGCAGCCCCCCGACAGGGGTAGACACCGGGGAGCTGTTTTTT. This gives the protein CASSPPTGVDTGELFF.